One and the same sample provided the 2 T cell receptor beta chains below, sequenced in a study of T cells in Graves' hyperthyroidism and ophthalmopathy. The CDR3 regions of TCR beta were amplified from RNA transcripts. When the TCR CDR3 underwent first-round RT-PCR, the HTBI primer set was used. TCRdb recomputed calls from the multiplex PCR reads with MiXCR, one row per CDR3 protein. The table includes around 400,000 distinct CDR3 sequences, 15% to 18% detected once. Specimen: blood. The receptors derive from a woman aged 18 to 35 with Graves' hyperthyroidism that later progressed to Graves' ophthalmopathy.

In this sample, this clonotype turned up many times. V is TRBV3-1 and J is TRBJ2-7; TRBD2 aligns across 7 bases. This CDR3 is built from 15 residues. Losses at the gene ends were 0 bases for V and 3 bases for J; bases not matched to a gene: 5. Germline CDR1 is LGHDT and CDR2 is YNNKEL (reference sequence). The CDR3 sequence is CASSQDGGVLYEQYF. CDR3 in DNA: TGTGCCAGCAGCCAAGATGGGGGGGTTCTCTACGAGCAGTACTTC.

As concerns this clonotype: This clone may be a read error of a much larger clone one base away. The rearrangement links TRBV20-1 to TRBJ2-1; perhaps TRBD2 as D (6 bases). From germline, CDR1 is DFQATT and CDR2 SNEGSKA (reference sequence). The CDR3 contains 12 residues. The CDR3 loop is CSAPRRGNEQLF. The CDR3 DNA sequence: TGCAGTGCTCCCCGGAGGGGCAATGAGCAGCTCTTC.